Following are 13 T cell receptor beta chains from one sample sequenced in a study of cytomegalovirus exposure and HLA in healthy donors. The PCR employed 60 Vbeta primers together with 13 Jbeta primers. The data were produced by immunoSEQ multiplex PCR, yet TCRdb's version contains in-frame clones alone and is incomplete. This sample's clone table lists about 130,000 clones. Sequenced input: PBMCs. Receptors were obtained from a man aged 30 to 45 in good health and CMV-seronegative.

With respect to this clone: The junction departs from germline at one end; a sequencing error may be responsible. The gene calls are TRBV11-3 and TRBJ1-1; D gene unclear. CDR3 length: 16 residues. From germline, CDR1 is SGHNT and CDR2 YENEEA. CDR3 nucleotides: TGTGCCGGCAGCCTTCACCCGAGGGCACCGAACACTGAAGCTTTCTTT. This sequence encodes CAGSLHPRAPNTEAFF. Complete variable domain (other parts from reference TRBV11-3 and TRBJ1-1): EAGVVQSPRYKIIEKKQPVAFWCNPISGHNTLYWYLQNLGQGPELLIRYENEEAVDDSQLPKDRFSAERLKGVDSTLKIQPAELGDSAVYLCAGSLHPRAPNTEAFFGQGTRLTVV.

The rearrangement links TRBV7-9 to TRBJ2-1; TRBD2 matches 8 bases. Germline loops: CDR1 SEHNR, CDR2 FQNEAQ (reference sequence). The CDR3 loop spans 15 amino acids. The V segment lost 7 bases and the J segment 0 bases; nucleotides outside the gene matches: 5. The CDR3 coding sequence is TGTGCCAGCAACGGCGGGAGGAACTCCTACAATGAGCAGTTCTTC. Its protein is CASNGGRNSYNEQFF.

The V and J genes are TRBV11-1 and TRBJ2-7; TRBD1 matches 8 bases. CDR1 and CDR2 (germline): SGHAT, FQDESV (reference sequence). The trim removed 5 bases at V and 1 base at J, leaving 7 bases unmatched. The CDR3 is 15 amino acids. The CDR3 sequence is CASSGRDRTSYEQYF. The CDR3 DNA follows: TGTGCCAGCAGCGGGCGGGACAGGACTTCCTACGAGCAGTACTTC.

This rearrangement joins TRBV13 to TRBJ2-2; D might be TRBD1 (6 bases). Germline V gives CDR1 PRHDT, CDR2 FYEKMQ (reference sequence). The length of the CDR3 is 16 residues. The germline V and J ends were trimmed by 5 bases and 4 bases, with 17 bases remaining between them. The CDR3 DNA is TGTGCCAGCAGCCGACGCGAGGGGGTGGCCACCGGGGAGCTGTTTTTT. Protein: CASSRREGVATGELFF.

The chain links TRBV7-2 to TRBJ2-7; D uncertain. The CDR3 extends over 16 amino acids. V was trimmed by 5 bases and J by 1 base, leaving 18 bases between them. Germline V gene lookup returns CDR1 SGHTA and CDR2 FQGNSA. The CDR3 DNA follows: TGTGCCAGCAGCCCAGGCTTGCTTAGAGAGTCCTACGAGCAGTACTTC. This sequence encodes CASSPGLLRESYEQYF.

The chain is built from TRBV5-1 and TRBJ1-6; D is unresolved. CDR3 length equals 15 residues. Trimming removed 4 bases at V and 4 bases at J, with 12 bases between. CDR1 and CDR2 from the germline V gene are SGHRS and YFSETQ. This CDR3 is CASSIDGGYNSPLHF. CDR3 nucleotide sequence: TGCGCCAGCAGCATAGACGGAGGATATAATTCACCCCTCCACTTT.

The chain has TRBV6-1 and TRBJ2-7, with 11 bases fitting TRBD2. With V trimmed by 4 bases and J by 2 bases, 7 bases remained unmatched. The CDR3 has 16 residues. Germline V CDR1 and CDR2: MNHNS, SASEGT. CDR3 DNA: TGTGCCAGCAGTGGGGTAGCGGGAGGGCTCACCTACGAGCAGTACTTC. Translated, it gives CASSGVAGGLTYEQYF.

CDR3 residues: CASSDRVNYEQYF. The CDR3 DNA reads TGTGCCAGCTCCGACAGGGTCAACTACGAGCAGTACTTC. The chain employs TRBV18 and TRBJ2-7; 7 nucleotides align to TRBD1. Germline V gene sequence: CDR1 KGHSH, CDR2 LQKENI. V dropped 6 bases and J dropped 3; count of bases not matched to a gene: 5. The CDR3 extends over 13 amino acids.

The chain couples TRBV4-2 to TRBJ1-1; D uncertain. CDR1 LGHNA and CDR2 YNFKEQ come from the germline V gene. The CDR3 consists of 15 residues. V was cut by 0 bases and J by 1 base, with 9 bases left in between. CDR3 DNA sequence: TGTGCCAGCAGCCAAGATTCTACCGGGAACACTGAAGCTTTCTTT. It yields the protein CASSQDSTGNTEAFF.

The chain uses TRBV5-1 and TRBJ2-5; maybe TRBD1 (5 bases). This CDR3 is 16 amino acids long. In germline, CDR1 is SGHRS, CDR2 YFSETQ. The V gene lost 0 bases and the J gene lost 4 bases, with 16 bases spanning the gap. The CDR3 region is CASSLEGQGVVETQYF. In nucleotides, the CDR3 is TGCGCCAGCAGCTTGGAAGGTCAGGGTGTGGTAGAGACCCAGTACTTC.

This chain connects TRBV5-1 to TRBJ2-3; TRBD2 matches at 12 bases. The CDR3 length is 16 residues. V trimming: 4 bases; J trimming: 1 base; junction bases outside the gene matches: 4. Looked up from germline, CDR1 is SGHRS and CDR2 is YFSETQ. The CDR3 bases are TGCGCCAGCAGCCTTCGACTAGCGGGAGGCACAGATACGCAGTATTTT. This codes for CASSLRLAGGTDTQYF. Drawing the rest from reference TRBV5-1 and TRBJ2-3, the complete variable domain is KAGVTQTPRYLIKTRGQQVTLSCSPISGHRSVSWYQQTPGQGLQFLFEYFSETQRNKGNFPGRFSGRQFSNSRSEMNVSTLELGDSALYLCASSLRLAGGTDTQYFGPGTRLTVL.

The chain employs TRBV7-3 and TRBJ1-5, with a weak D call TRBD1 (5 bases). CDR3 size: 15 residues. Trimming stripped 5 bases from V and 0 bases from J, with 11 bases between. CDR1 and CDR2 (germline): SGHTA, FQGTGA. The CDR3 loop is CASSGGGLSNQPQHF. For the CDR3, the DNA is TGTGCCAGCAGCGGGGGGGGTCTTAGCAATCAGCCCCAGCATTTT.

This chain uses TRBV27 with TRBJ2-7; possibly TRBD2 for D (6 bases). Trimming removed 3 bases at V and 0 bases at J, with 12 bases between. Germline values: CDR1 MNHEY, CDR2 SMNVEV (reference sequence). This CDR3 is 15 amino acids long. The CDR3 reads CASSLGGDISYEQYF. In nucleotides, the CDR3 is TGTGCCAGCAGTTTGGGGGGAGACATCTCCTACGAGCAGTACTTC.